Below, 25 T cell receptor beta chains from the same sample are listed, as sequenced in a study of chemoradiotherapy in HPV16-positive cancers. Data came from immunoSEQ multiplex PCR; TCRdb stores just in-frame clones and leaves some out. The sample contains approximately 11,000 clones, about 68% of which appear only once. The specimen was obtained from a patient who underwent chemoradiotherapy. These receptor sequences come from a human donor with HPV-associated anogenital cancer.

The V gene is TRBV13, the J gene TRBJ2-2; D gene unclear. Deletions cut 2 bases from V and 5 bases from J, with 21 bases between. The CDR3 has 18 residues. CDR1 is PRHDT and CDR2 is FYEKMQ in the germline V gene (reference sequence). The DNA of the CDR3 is TGTGCCAGCAGCTTACCCTGGGGTTTGGCCCTCCCTACCGGGGAGCTGTTTTTT. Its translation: CASSLPWGLALPTGELFF.

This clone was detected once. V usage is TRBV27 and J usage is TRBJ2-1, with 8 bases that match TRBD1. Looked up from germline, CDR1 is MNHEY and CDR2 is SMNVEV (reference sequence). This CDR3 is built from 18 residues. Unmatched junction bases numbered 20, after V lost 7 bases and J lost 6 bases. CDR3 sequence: CASTQTPSGTGYFNEQFF. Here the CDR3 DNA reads TGTGCCAGCACCCAGACCCCCTCGGGGACAGGATATTTCAATGAGCAGTTCTTC.

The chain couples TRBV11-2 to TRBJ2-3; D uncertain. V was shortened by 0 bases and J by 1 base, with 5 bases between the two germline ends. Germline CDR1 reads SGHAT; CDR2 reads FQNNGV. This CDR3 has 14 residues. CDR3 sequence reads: CASSLDIGTDTQYF. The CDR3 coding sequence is TGTGCCAGCAGCTTAGATATAGGCACAGATACGCAGTATTTT.

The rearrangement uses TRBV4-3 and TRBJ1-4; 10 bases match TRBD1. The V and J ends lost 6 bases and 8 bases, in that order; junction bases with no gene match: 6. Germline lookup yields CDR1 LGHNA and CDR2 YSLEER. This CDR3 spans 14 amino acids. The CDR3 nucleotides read TGCGCCAGCAGTTGGGACAGGGGAGCCGAAAAACTGTTTTTT. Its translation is CASSWDRGAEKLFF.

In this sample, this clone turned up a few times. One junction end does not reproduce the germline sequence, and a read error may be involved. The CDR3 DNA sequence: TGTGCCACCAGCCAATCCGTGGCTAACACTGAAGCTTTCTTT. Its translation: CATSQSVANTEAFF. The genes are TRBV16 and TRBJ1-1; D is unresolved. This CDR3 contains 14 residues. CDR1 and CDR2 from the germline V gene are KGHSY and FQNENV.

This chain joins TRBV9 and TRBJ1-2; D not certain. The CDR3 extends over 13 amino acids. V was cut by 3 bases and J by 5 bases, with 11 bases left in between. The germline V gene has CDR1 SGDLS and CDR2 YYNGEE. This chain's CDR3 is CASSETPAYGYTF. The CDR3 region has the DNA TGTGCCAGCAGCGAGACCCCGGCATATGGCTACACCTTC.

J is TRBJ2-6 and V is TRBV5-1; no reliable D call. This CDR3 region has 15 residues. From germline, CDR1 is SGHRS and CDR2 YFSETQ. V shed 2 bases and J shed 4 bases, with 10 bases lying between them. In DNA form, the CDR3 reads TGCGCCAGCAGCTTACCGGGCTCCGGGGCCAACGTCCTGACTTTC. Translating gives CASSLPGSGANVLTF.

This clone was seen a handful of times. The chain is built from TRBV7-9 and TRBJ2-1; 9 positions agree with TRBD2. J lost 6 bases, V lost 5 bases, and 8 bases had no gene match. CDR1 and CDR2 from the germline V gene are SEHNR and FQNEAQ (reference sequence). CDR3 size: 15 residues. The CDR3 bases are TGTGCCAGCAGCGCCAGCGGGGGGTCATCCAATGAGCAGTTCTTC. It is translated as CASSASGGSSNEQFF.

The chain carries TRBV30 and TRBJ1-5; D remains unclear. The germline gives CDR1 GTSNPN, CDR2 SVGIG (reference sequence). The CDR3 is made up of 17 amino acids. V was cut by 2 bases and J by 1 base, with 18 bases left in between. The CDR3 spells CAWSFRSGVGSNQPQHF. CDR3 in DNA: TGTGCCTGGAGTTTCCGGTCTGGGGTCGGCAGCAATCAGCCCCAGCATTTT.

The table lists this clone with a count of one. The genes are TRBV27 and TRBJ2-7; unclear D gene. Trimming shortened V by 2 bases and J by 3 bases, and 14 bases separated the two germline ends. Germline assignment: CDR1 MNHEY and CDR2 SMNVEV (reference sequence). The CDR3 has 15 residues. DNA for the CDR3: TGTGCCAGCAGTTTACGGTATTCAGCAGGCTACGAGCAGTACGTC. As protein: CASSLRYSAGYEQYV.

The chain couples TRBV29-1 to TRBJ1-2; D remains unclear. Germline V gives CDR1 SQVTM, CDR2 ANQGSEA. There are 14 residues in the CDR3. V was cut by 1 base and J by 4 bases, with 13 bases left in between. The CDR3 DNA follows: TGCAGCGTTGAAGTACAGAGGGATCGCTATGGCTACACCTTC. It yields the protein CSVEVQRDRYGYTF.

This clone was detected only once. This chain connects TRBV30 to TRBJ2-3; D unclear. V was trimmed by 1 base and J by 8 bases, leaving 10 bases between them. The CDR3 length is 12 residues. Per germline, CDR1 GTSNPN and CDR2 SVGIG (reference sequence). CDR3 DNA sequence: TGTGCCTGGAGTGGGGCTTATAGTACGCAGTATTTT. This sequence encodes CAWSGAYSTQYF. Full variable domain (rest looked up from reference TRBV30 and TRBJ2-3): SQTIHQWPATLVQPVGSPLSLECTVEGTSNPNLYWYRQAAGRGLQLLFYSVGIGQISSEVPQNLSASRPQDRQFILSSKKLLLSDSGFYLCAWSGAYSTQYFGPGTRLTVL.

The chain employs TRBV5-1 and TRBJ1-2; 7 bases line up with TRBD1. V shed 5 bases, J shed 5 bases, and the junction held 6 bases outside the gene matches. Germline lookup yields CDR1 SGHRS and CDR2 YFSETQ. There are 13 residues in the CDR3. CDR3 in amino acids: CASSPTGEYGYTF. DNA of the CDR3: TGCGCCAGCAGTCCTACAGGGGAATATGGCTACACCTTC. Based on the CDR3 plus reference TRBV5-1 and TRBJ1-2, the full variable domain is KAGVTQTPRYLIKTRGQQVTLSCSPISGHRSVSWYQQTPGQGLQFLFEYFSETQRNKGNFPGRFSGRQFSNSRSEMNVSTLELGDSALYLCASSPTGEYGYTFGSGTRLTVV.

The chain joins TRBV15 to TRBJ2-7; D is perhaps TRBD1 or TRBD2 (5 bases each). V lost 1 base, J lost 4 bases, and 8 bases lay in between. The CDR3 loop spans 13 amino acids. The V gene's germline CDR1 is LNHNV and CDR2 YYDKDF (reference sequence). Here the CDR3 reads CATSRGDVYEQYF. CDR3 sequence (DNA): TGTGCCACCAGCAGAGGGGACGTGTACGAGCAGTACTTC.

The CDR3 protein is CASTGRVRGYEQYF. In nucleotides, the CDR3 is TGTGCCAGCACCGGGCGGGTGAGAGGCTACGAGCAGTACTTC. The chain is built from TRBV11-2 and TRBJ2-7, with D perhaps matching TRBD2 (5 bases). CDR1 is SGHAT and CDR2 is FQNNGV in the germline V gene. CDR3 size: 14 residues. The germline V and J ends were trimmed by 7 bases and 3 bases, with 16 bases remaining between them.

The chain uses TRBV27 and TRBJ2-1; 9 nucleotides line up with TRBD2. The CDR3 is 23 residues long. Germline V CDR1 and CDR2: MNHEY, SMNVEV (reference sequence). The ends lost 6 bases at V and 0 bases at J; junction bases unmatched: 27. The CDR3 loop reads CASSMNPTFWASGDLSSYNEQFF. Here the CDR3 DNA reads TGTGCCAGCAGCATGAACCCCACCTTTTGGGCTAGCGGGGACTTAAGCTCCTACAATGAGCAGTTCTTC.

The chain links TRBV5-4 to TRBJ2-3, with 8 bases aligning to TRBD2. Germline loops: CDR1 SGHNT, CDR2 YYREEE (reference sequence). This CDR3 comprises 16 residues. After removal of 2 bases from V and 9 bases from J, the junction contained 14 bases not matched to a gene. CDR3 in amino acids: CASSLAGAGVIGTQYF. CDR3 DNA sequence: TGTGCCAGCAGCTTAGCGGGGGCTGGGGTAATAGGGACGCAGTATTTT.

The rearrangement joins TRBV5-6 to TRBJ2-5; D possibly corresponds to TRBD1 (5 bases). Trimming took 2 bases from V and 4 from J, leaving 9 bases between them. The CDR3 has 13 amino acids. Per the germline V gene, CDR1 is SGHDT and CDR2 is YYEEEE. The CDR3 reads CASSFGARETQYF. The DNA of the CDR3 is TGTGCCAGCAGCTTTGGGGCAAGAGAGACCCAGTACTTC.

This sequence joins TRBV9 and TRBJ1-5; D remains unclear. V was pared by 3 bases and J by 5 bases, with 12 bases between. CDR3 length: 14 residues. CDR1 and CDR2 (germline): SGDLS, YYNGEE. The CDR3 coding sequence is TGTGCCAGCAGCGCCCTCGGGGTGGATCAGCCCCAGCATTTT. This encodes CASSALGVDQPQHF.

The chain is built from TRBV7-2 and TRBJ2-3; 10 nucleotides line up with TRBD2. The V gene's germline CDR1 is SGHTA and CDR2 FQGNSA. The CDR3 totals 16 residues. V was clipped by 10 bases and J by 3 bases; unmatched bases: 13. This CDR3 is CAIYEGASGRTDTQYF. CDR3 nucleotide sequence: TGTGCCATCTACGAAGGGGCTAGCGGGAGAACAGATACGCAGTATTTT.

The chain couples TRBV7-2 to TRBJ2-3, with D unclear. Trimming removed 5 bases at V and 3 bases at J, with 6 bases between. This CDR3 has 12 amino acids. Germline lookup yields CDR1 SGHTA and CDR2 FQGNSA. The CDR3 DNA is TGTGCCAGCAGCGACTTGACAGATACGCAGTATTTT. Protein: CASSDLTDTQYF.

Here the CDR3 reads CAWRFNRAEAFF. In DNA, the CDR3 is TGTGCCTGGAGGTTTAACAGGGCTGAAGCTTTCTTT. The rearrangement uses TRBV30 and TRBJ1-1; D possibly corresponds to TRBD1 (6 bases). V was cut by 3 bases and J by 6 bases, with 11 bases left in between. The germline gives CDR1 GTSNPN, CDR2 SVGIG (reference sequence). The CDR3 is 12 amino acids.

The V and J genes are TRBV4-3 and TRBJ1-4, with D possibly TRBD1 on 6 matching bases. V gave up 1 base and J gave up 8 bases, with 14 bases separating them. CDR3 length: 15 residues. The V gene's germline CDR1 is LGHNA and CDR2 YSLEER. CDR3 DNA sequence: TGCGCCAGCAGCCAAGGCCTACAGGGCAGAGAAAAACTGTTTTTT. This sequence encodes CASSQGLQGREKLFF.

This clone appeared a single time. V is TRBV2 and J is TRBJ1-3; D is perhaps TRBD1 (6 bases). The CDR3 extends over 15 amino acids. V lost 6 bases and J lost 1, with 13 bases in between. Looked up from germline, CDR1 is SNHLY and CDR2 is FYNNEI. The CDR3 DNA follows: TGTGCCAGCAGATGGGACATCGGGTCTGGAAACACCATATATTTT. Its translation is CASRWDIGSGNTIYF.

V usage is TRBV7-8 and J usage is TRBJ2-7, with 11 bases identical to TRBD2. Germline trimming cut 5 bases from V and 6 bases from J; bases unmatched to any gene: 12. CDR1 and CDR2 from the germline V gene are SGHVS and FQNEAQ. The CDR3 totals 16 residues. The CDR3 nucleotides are TGTGCCAGCAGCCGGGGGGTAGCGGGGGGGCCCGCCGAGCAGTACGTC. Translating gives CASSRGVAGGPAEQYV.